The clone carrying this T cell receptor (beta chain) was observed many times. The SP2 primer and nested alpha and beta constant region primers amplified ligated cDNA in four rounds. Blood and skin TCR RNA was reverse transcribed with alpha and beta constant primers. TCRdb recomputed calls from the UMI-ligation and nested PCR reads with MiXCR, one row per CDR3 protein. Here the sample spans 25,000 to 30,000 distinct CDR3 sequences, under 6.5% being singletons. The library had UMIs added by 3' ligation of an oligonucleotide to TCR cDNA. RNA was extracted from 2 to 3 ml of whole blood of healthy adults. Input was roughly 1 to 1000 ng of DNase-treated total RNA without cell sorting. The data stem from a study of naive and memory T cell subsets. V shed 5 bases and J shed 8 bases, with 9 bases lying between them. This CDR3 is built from 12 residues. Per the germline V gene, CDR1 is MDHEN and CDR2 is SYDVKM.

The V and J genes are TRBV28 and TRBJ1-4, with D possibly being TRBD1 (5 bases). The sample taken for sequencing was blood. This TCR was recovered from an adult in good health. CDR3 nucleotide sequence: TGTGCCAGCAGTATCCCAGGGGAAAAACTGTTTTTT. This gives the protein CASSIPGEKLFF.